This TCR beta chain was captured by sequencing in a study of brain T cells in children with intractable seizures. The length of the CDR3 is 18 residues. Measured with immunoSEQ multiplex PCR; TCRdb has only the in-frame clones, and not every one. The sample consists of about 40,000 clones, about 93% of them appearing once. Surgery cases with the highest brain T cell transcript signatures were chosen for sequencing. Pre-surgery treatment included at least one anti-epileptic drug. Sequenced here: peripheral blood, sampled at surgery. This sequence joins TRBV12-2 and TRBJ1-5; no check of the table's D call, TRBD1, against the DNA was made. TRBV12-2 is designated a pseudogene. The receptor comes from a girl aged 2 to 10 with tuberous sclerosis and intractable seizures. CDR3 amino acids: CASRPIRPDRGRYQPQHF. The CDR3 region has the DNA TGTGCAAGTCGCCCCATTAGACCCGACAGGGGAAGGTACCAGCCCCAGCATTTT.